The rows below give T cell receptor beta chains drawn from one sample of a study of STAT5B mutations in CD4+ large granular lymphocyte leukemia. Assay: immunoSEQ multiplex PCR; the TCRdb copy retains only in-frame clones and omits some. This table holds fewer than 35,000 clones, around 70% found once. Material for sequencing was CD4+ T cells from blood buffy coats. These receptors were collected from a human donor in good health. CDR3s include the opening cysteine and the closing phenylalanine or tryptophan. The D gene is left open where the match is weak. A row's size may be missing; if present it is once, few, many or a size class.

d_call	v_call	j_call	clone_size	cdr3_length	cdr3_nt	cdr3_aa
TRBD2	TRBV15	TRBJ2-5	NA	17	TGTGCCACCAGCAGAGATAGGGGACTAGCGGGGGTAGAGACCCAGTACTTC	CATSRDRGLAGVETQYF
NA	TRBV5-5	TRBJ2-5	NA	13	TGTGCCAGCAGCTTTTCGTGGCAAGAGACCCAGTACTTC	CASSFSWQETQYF
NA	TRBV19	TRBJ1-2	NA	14	TGTGCCAGTATTGAAACCAGGGGCGGCTATGGCTACACCTTC	CASIETRGGYGYTF
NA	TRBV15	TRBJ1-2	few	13	TGTGCCACCAGCAGGAGACGGGACTATGGCTACACCTTC	CATSRRRDYGYTF
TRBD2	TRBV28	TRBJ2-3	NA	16	TGTGCCAGCAGTTTACTAGCGGGGGTAGGCACAGATACGCAGTATTTT	CASSLLAGVGTDTQYF
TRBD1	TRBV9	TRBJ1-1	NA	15	TGTGCCAGCAGCGTAGGACAGGGGTTGAACACTGAAGCTTTCTTT	CASSVGQGLNTEAFF
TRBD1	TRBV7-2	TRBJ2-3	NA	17	TGTGCCAGCAGCCGCAGCTCAGGGGGCGGGTACACAGATACGCAGTATTTT	CASSRSSGGGYTDTQYF
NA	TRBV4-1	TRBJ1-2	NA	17	TGCGCCAGCAGCCAATCCTTAGCGGCGCGGGGGTACTATGGCTACACCTTC	CASSQSLAARGYYGYTF
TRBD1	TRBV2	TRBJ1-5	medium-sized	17	TGTGCCAGCAGTCCTGGGACAGGGGGCGCGGGCAATCAGCCCCAGCATTTT	CASSPGTGGAGNQPQHF
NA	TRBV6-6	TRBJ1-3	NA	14	TGTGCCAGCAGTTCAACAGGTCAAGAAAACACCATATATTTT	CASSSTGQENTIYF
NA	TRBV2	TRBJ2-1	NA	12	TGTGCCAGCAGTTACAGGTCAGATGAGCAGTTCTTC	CASSYRSDEQFF
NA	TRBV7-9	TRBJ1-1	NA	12	TGTGCCAGCAGCTTAGAGGGCATAGGAGCTTTCTTT	CASSLEGIGAFF
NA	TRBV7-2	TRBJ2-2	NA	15	TGTGCCAGCCGACCGTCCGGCGGTGGGACCGGGGAGCTGTTTTTT	CASRPSGGGTGELFF
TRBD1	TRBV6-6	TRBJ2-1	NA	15	TGTGCCAGCACTCGAAGCAGGGGGCCAGGGAATGAGCAGTTCTTC	CASTRSRGPGNEQFF
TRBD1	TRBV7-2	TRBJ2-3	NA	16	TGTGCCAGCAGCGGTCGGGACAGGGGGCTCGCAGATACGCAGTATTTT	CASSGRDRGLADTQYF
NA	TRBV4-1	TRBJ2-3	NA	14	TGCGCCAGCAGCTACAGTGGTTCCACAGATACGCAGTATTTT	CASSYSGSTDTQYF
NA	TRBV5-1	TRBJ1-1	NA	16	TGCGCCAGCAGCCGAGCACCGACAGGATCGAACACTGAAGCTTTCTTT	CASSRAPTGSNTEAFF
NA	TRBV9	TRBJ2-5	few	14	TGTGCCAGCAGCGTAGGGGGCCTCCAAGAGACCCAGTACTTC	CASSVGGLQETQYF
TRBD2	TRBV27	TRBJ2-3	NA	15	TGTGCCAGCAGTTTTGTGCGGGAGCCCACAGATACGCAGTATTTT	CASSFVREPTDTQYF
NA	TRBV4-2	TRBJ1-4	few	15	TGTGCCAGCAGCCCTGGGCTTGGGACTAATGAAAAACTGTTTTTT	CASSPGLGTNEKLFF
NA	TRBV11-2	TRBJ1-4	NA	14	TGTGCCAGCAGCTTAGGCCAGGGAATAGGGAAACTGTTTTTT	CASSLGQGIGKLFF
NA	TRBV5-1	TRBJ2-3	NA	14	TGCGCCAGCAGCCCCATGAAACCCACAGATACGCAGTATTTT	CASSPMKPTDTQYF
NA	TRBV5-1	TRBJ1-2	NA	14	TGCGCCAGCAGCTTGGTGCAGAGTTCCTATGGCTACACCTTC	CASSLVQSSYGYTF
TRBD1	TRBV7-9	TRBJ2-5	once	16	TGTGCCAGCAGCCATTCAGGGGGTGGTTCCCAAGAGACCCAGTACTTC	CASSHSGGGSQETQYF
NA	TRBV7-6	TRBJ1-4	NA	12	TGTGCCAGCAGCGCAGGCAGTGAAAAACTGTTTTTT	CASSAGSEKLFF
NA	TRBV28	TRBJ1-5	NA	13	TGTGCCAGCACCTTGGACGGGAATCAGCCCCAGCATTTT	CASTLDGNQPQHF
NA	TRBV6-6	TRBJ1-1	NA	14	TGTGCCAGCAGTGATAGACGGAGGAACACTGAAGCTTTCTTT	CASSDRRRNTEAFF
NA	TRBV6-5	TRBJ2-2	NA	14	TGTGCCAGCAGACCCTCACAGAACACCGGGGAGCTGTTTTTT	CASRPSQNTGELFF
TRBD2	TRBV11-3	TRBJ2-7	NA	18	TGTGCCAGCAGCTTAAGGGCCCCTCTAAGCGGGATTCTCTACGAGCAGTACTTC	CASSLRAPLSGILYEQYF
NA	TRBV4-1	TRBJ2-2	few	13	TGCGCCAGCAGCCAGCAATGGGACGGGGAGCTGTTTTTT	CASSQQWDGELFF
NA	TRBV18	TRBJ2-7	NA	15	TGTGCCAGCTCAGGAAACAGGGCCAGCTCCTACGAGCAGTACTTC	CASSGNRASSYEQYF
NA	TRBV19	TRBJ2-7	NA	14	TGTGCCAGTAGTAAAGCGGCCAACTCCTACGAGCAGTACTTC	CASSKAANSYEQYF
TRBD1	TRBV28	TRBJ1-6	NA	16	TGTGCCAGCAGGTCCCCAGGGGGATATTATAATTCACCCCTCCACTTT	CASRSPGGYYNSPLHF
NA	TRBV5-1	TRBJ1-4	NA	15	TGCGCCAGCAGCCCAGGGTGGGCTAATAATGAAAAACTGTTTTTT	CASSPGWANNEKLFF
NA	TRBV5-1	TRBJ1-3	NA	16	TGCGCCAGCAGCGGCTGGGGTGGGGGCGATGGAAACACCATATATTTT	CASSGWGGGDGNTIYF
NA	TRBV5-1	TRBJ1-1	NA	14	TGCGCCAGCAGCTTGATAGAACCGAACACTGAAGCTTTCTTT	CASSLIEPNTEAFF
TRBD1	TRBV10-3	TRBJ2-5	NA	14	TGTGCCGTCTCGACAGGGGGGGGGCAAGAGACCCAGTACTTC	CAVSTGGGQETQYF
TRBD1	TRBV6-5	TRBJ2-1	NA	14	TGTGCCAGCAGGCAGGGGGACCGCTACAATGAGCAGTTCTTC	CASRQGDRYNEQFF
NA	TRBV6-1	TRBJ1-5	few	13	TGTGCCAGCAGTAGACATGAGAATCAGCCCCAGCATTTT	CASSRHENQPQHF
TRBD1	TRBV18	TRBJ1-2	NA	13	TGTGCCAGCTCACCACAGGGGGCGCGGGGCTACACCTTC	CASSPQGARGYTF
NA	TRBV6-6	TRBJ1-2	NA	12	TGTGCCAGCAAGAAACAGGACTATGGCTACACCTTC	CASKKQDYGYTF
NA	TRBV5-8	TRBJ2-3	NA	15	TGTGCCAGCAGCCCAGCATCTAGCCGCACAGATACGCAGTATTTT	CASSPASSRTDTQYF
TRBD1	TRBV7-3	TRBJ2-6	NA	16	TGTGCCAGCAGACCCGAGGGGGCCTCTGGGGCCAACGTCCTGACTTTC	CASRPEGASGANVLTF
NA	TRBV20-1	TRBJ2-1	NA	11	TGCAGTGCTGTTCTGTACAATGAGCAGTTCTTC	CSAVLYNEQFF
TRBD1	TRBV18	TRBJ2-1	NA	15	TGTGCCAGCTCCCGAGGACAGGGCTCCTACAATGAGCAGTTCTTC	CASSRGQGSYNEQFF
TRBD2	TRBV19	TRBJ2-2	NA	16	TGTGCCAGTAGTCCCCCCCGAGCTAGCGGGGGGGCGAAGCTGTTTTTT	CASSPPRASGGAKLFF
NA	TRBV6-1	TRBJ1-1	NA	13	TGTGCCAGCGGACACTCACTAGGGACTGAAGCTTTCTTT	CASGHSLGTEAFF
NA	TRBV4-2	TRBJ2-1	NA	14	TGTGCCAGCAGCCAAGATCTCGGGAAGAGTGAGCAGTTCTTC	CASSQDLGKSEQFF
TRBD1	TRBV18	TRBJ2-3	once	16	TGTGCCAGCTCACCACCCGGGACAGGGGGCAAAGATACGCAGTATTTT	CASSPPGTGGKDTQYF
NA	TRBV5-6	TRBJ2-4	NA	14	TGTGCCAGCAACTCTTGGGCAACCAAAAACATTCAGTACTTC	CASNSWATKNIQYF
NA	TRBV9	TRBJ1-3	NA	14	TGTGCCAGCAGCGTCTCAGGGAATGGAAACACCATATATTTT	CASSVSGNGNTIYF
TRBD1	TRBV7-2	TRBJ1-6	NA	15	TGTGCCAGCAGCAGACCAGGGGGCGCGAATTCACCCCTCCACTTT	CASSRPGGANSPLHF